The rows below give T cell receptor beta chains drawn from one sample of a study of blood T cell repertoires in COVID-19. Generated by immunoSEQ multiplex PCR, the TCRdb table keeps only in-frame clones and is missing some. The table lists around 180,000 clones, around 67% of them singletons. Sequencing was performed on peripheral blood. Source of these receptors: an elderly woman with acute or convalescent COVID-19. Both conserved end residues are part of each CDR3. A D gene is named only where the DNA matches it firmly. The size entry is marked missing in some rows and otherwise reads once, few, many or a size class.

clone_size	d_call	v_call	j_call	cdr3_nt	cdr3_aa
-	-	TRBV5-6	TRBJ1-5	TGTGCCAGCAGCGGAGGGCCGGGAAGGCTTGATCAGCCCCAGCATTTT	CASSGGPGRLDQPQHF
-	-	TRBV5-1	TRBJ1-2	TGCGCCAGCAGCTTGGGCCCCGGGAATTACGGCTACACCTTC	CASSLGPGNYGYTF
once	-	TRBV19	TRBJ1-5	TGTGCCAGTAGTACGGACAGTTATAGCAATCAGCCCCAGCATTTT	CASSTDSYSNQPQHF
-	TRBD1	TRBV19	TRBJ1-1	TGTGCCAACTTAACTGGGACAGTCGGGACCATGAACACTGAAGCTTTCTTT	CANLTGTVGTMNTEAFF
-	-	TRBV7-2	TRBJ2-5	TGTGCCAGCAGCTCGGGGGGCTGGGAGACCCAGTACTTC	CASSSGGWETQYF
-	-	TRBV28	TRBJ1-1	TGTGCCAGCAGTCACCTTCTAAGGAACACTGAAGCTTTCTTT	CASSHLLRNTEAFF
-	-	TRBV5-4	TRBJ2-5	TGTGCCAGCAGCCGAACAGGGGGGGGACAAGAGACCCAGTACTTC	CASSRTGGGQETQYF
-	TRBD2	TRBV28	TRBJ2-1	TGTGCCAGCAGTACATGGGCTAGCGGGAGGAATGAGCAGTTCTTC	CASSTWASGRNEQFF
-	TRBD1	TRBV23-1	TRBJ2-2	TGCGCCAGACCCCGGACAGGGCCCTCCGAGCTGTTTTTT	CARPRTGPSELFF
-	TRBD1	TRBV5-4	TRBJ1-1	TGTGCCAGCAGCTGGAAACGGGGGACAGTCCCCATGAACACTGAAGCTTTCTTT	CASSWKRGTVPMNTEAFF
once	-	TRBV5-1	TRBJ2-1	TGCGCCAGCAGCTCTAAGGCAAGGGGTAATGAGCAGTTCTTC	CASSSKARGNEQFF
few	TRBD2	TRBV19	TRBJ2-1	TGTGCCAGTAGCACTAGCGGGGAGATTTACAATGAGCAGTTCTTC	CASSTSGEIYNEQFF
-	TRBD2	TRBV28	TRBJ2-5	TGTGCCAGCAGTTCCTGGACTAGCGGGGAGTGGGGGGAGACCCAGTACTTC	CASSSWTSGEWGETQYF
-	TRBD2	TRBV5-1	TRBJ2-5	TGCGCCAGCACCTCTCCGGTAGCGGGAGGGGAAGAGACCCAGTACTTC	CASTSPVAGGEETQYF
-	TRBD1	TRBV27	TRBJ1-2	TGTGCCAGCAGTTTCAGACAGGGCATCTATGGCTACACCTTC	CASSFRQGIYGYTF
-	-	TRBV7-2	TRBJ2-2	TGTGCCAGCAGCTTTACAGGGCGAAACACCGGGGAGCTGTTTTTT	CASSFTGRNTGELFF
-	-	TRBV28	TRBJ1-5	TGTGCCAGCAGGGTGATCGGCCATCCGGGTCCCCAGCATTTT	CASRVIGHPGPQHF
-	-	TRBV29-1	TRBJ2-1	TGCAGCGTTGAAAGGGGTTACAATGAGCAGTTCTTC	CSVERGYNEQFF